The clone carrying this T cell receptor beta chain has just one count. Its antigen remains unidentified. Using immunoSEQ multiplex PCR, the repertoire was profiled, and TCRdb retains in-frame clones only, with some absent. The sample has more than 2 million clones, about 94% seen once. The sample originates from a study of shared clonotypes between healthy human individuals. This CDR3 contains 13 residues. The V gene end was trimmed by 4 bases and the J gene end by 5 bases; junction bases not matched to a gene: 2. From germline, CDR1 is SGHTA and CDR2 FQGNSA. Overall study findings and caveats: The study found approximately 5% of naive CD4 clonotypes shared across a few donors.

V and J are TRBV7-2 and TRBJ2-1; 7 positions match TRBD2. Sequencing was done on a sample of naive CD4+ T cells sorted from blood. Subset described: CD45RA+ positively selected. The origin of this receptor is a man younger than 30 in good health. Here the CDR3 reads CASSSGLNNEQFF. Here the CDR3 DNA reads TGTGCCAGCAGCTCGGGACTAAACAATGAGCAGTTCTTC. The variable domain in full, completed from reference TRBV7-2 and TRBJ2-1, reads GAGVSQSPSNKVTEKGKDVELRCDPISGHTALYWYRQSLGQGLEFLIYFQGNSAPDKSGLPSDRFSAERTGGSVSTLTIQRTQQEDSAVYLCASSSGLNNEQFFGPGTRLTVL.